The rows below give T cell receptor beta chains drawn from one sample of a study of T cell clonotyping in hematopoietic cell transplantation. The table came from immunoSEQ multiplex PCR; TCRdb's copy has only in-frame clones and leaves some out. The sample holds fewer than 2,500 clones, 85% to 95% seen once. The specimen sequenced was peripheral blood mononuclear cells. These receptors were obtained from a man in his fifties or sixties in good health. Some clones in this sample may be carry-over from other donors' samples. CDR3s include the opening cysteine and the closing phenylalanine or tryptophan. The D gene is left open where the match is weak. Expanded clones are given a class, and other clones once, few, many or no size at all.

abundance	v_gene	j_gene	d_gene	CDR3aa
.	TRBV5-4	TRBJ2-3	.	CASSLEGTTSTDTQYF
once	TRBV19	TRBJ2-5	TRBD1	CASSRTGGGQETQYF
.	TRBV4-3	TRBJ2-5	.	CASSQGIVETQYF
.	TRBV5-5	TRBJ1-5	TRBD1	CASSALGTGNQPQHF
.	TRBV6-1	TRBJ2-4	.	CASSEAGGGGGSREYF
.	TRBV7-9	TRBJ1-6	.	CASSLNGVNSPLHF
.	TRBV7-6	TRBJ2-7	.	CASSAGAAFWSEQYF
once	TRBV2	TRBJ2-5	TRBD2	CASRDRGGRPETQYF
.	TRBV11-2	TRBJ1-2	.	CASSLGGRVEGYTF
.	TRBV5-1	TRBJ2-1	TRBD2	CASSRTSGGVSYNEQFF
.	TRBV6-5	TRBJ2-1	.	CASSDTVGNEQFF
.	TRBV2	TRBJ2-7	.	CASSAALAYEQYF
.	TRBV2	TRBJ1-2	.	CASNLHREVAATF
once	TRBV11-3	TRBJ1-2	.	CASSSGHYGYTF
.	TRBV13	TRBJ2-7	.	CASSLAVGGRLNEQYF
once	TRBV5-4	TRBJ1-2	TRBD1	CASSLGMQGQTYTF
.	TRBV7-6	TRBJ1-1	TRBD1	CASSFSGTGGTEAFF
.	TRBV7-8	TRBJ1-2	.	CASSSTLIPRGYTF
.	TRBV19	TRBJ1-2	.	CASSIDGRDPSDYGYTF
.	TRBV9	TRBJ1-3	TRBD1	CASSPRPDREGNTIYF
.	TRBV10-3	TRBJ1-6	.	CAISVGQNNSPLHF
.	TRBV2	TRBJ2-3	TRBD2	CASTLGLAGGTDTQYF